This record covers a single T cell receptor beta chain. Sequenced by immunoSEQ multiplex PCR; TCRdb stores in-frame clones only, minus some. This table holds some 85,000 clones, 91% found once. The source of the sample is a study of OX40 agonist ivuxolimab in advanced cancers. V gave up 4 bases and J gave up 5 bases, with 15 bases separating them. The CDR3 length is 14 residues. In germline, CDR1 is GTSNPN, CDR2 SVGIG (reference sequence). The input for sequencing was CD4+ or CD8+ T cells sorted from blood, taken in a trial of the OX40 agonist ivuxolimab. The receptor's source is an adult with an advanced solid tumor such as melanoma, head and neck, liver or kidney cancer. The chain employs TRBV30 and TRBJ2-1, with D possibly matching TRBD2 (6 bases). The CDR3 DNA follows: TGTGCCTGGAACTTGAGGAGGGCCAACAATGAGCAGTTCTTC. This codes for CAWNLRRANNEQFF.